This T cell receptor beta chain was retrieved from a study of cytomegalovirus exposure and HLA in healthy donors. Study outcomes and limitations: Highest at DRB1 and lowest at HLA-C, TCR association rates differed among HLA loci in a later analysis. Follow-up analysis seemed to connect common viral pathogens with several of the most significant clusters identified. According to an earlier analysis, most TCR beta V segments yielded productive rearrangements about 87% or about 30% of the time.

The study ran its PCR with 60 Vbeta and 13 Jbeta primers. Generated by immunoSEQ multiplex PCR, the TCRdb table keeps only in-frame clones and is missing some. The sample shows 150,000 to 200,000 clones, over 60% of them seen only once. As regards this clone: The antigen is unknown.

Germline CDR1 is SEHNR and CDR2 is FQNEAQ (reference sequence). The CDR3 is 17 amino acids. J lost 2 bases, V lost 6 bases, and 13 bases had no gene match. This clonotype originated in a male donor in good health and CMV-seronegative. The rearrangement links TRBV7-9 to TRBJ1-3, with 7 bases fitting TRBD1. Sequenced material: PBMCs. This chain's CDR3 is CASSSVYRGGAGNTIYF. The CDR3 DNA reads TGTGCCAGCAGTTCAGTCTACAGGGGAGGAGCTGGAAACACCATATATTTT.